This T cell receptor beta chain was profiled in a study of tumor-infiltrating lymphocytes in glioblastoma multiforme. Overall study findings and caveats: T cells were not sorted into functional subsets.

V lost 6 bases and J 5 bases, leaving 17 bases between the germline ends. The CDR3 loop spans 15 amino acids. Germline values: CDR1 WSHSY, CDR2 SAAADI. Multiple V-beta primers and a C-beta primer amplified TCRB from RNA. TCRdb reprocessed the multiplex PCR reads with MiXCR, giving one entry per CDR3 protein. The sample records 25,000 to 40,000 distinct CDR3 sequences, around 55% being singletons. The count of this clonotype is one. No antigen is known for it. The receptor was isolated from a male donor with glioblastoma. Sequencing was done on a sample of brain tumor tissue. The rearrangement joins TRBV10-2 to TRBJ1-5; D uncertain. For the CDR3, the DNA is TGCGCCAGCAGATCCTTGGCGATATGGGATCAGCCCCAGCATTTT. Its translation: CASRSLAIWDQPQHF.